This T cell receptor beta chain was profiled in a study of blood T cell repertoires in COVID-19. Study-wide context: From the United States, Italy and Spain came samples of acute and convalescent COVID-19. Sample material is recorded as cDNA or gDNA derived from T cells, B-cell-depleted T cells, or PBMCs.

The CDR3 has 13 residues. Germline V gene lookup returns CDR1 MNHEY and CDR2 SVGAGI. V lost 8 bases and J lost 8; bases outside the gene matches: 8. As originally analysed: For nucleated cells, counts were estimated from reference gene primer amplification. The table came from immunoSEQ multiplex PCR; TCRdb's copy has only in-frame clones and leaves some out. V, J and clone size reflect that table, while D and trimming were determined from the DNA. The table lists about 170,000 clones, around four fifths of them singletons. The sequencing sample was made of peripheral blood. The rearrangement uses TRBV6-5 and TRBJ1-2; TRBD1 matches 10 bases. The sequence derives from a woman of 80 years or more with acute or convalescent COVID-19. This CDR3 is CASRTGGTVGYTF. For the CDR3, the DNA is TGTGCCAGCCGGACAGGGGGGACGGTGGGCTACACCTTC.